What follows are 21 T cell receptor beta chains derived from one specimen sequenced in a study of regulatory T cells in long-lasting Graves disease. The authors built TCR beta libraries using iRepertoire HTBI primers and Arm-PCR of CDR3 regions. Via MiXCR, TCRdb re-called the multiplex PCR reads, giving one row per CDR3 protein. There are fewer than 600,000 distinct CDR3 sequences in the sample; around a fifth occur only once, and around 14% lies in the top ten. Time point described: persistent/refractory GD, antithyroid drugs over 5 years with positive TRAb. The TCR library used RNA extracted from PBMCs. The starting material was peripheral blood mononuclear cells (PBMCs), obtained when the disease was refractory, from a patient treated with antithyroid drugs. The receptors stem from a female donor with Graves disease.

This clonotype was picked up many times. The chain has TRBV20-1 and TRBJ1-1, with D hard to call. CDR1 is DFQATT, CDR2 SNEGSKA, per germline (reference sequence). The CDR3 totals 13 residues. Between the trimmed V and J ends, which lost 1 base and 2 bases, there was a span of 8 bases. This chain's CDR3 is CSARGTGNTEAFF. As DNA, the CDR3 is TGCAGTGCTAGAGGGACGGGTAACACTGAAGCTTTCTTT.

V usage is TRBV28 and J usage is TRBJ2-7; perhaps TRBD1 as D (5 bases). The germline V gene encodes CDR1 MDHEN and CDR2 SYDVKM. The V end lost 3 bases, the J end lost 2 bases, and 17 bases lay between the germline ends. CDR3 length: 16 residues. CDR3 amino acids: CASSFLDTPLTYEQYF. The CDR3 DNA follows: TGTGCCAGCAGTTTCCTGGACACACCTCTTACCTACGAGCAGTACTTC. Looking up the rest from reference TRBV28 and TRBJ2-7 gives the full variable domain: DVKVTQSSRYLVKRTGEKVFLECVQDMDHENMFWYRQDPGLGLRLIYFSYDVKMKEKGDIPEGYSVSREKKERFSLILESASTNQTSMYLCASSFLDTPLTYEQYFGPGTRLTVT.

As concerns this clonotype: Sequence at one end of the junction differs from germline and may be a read error. The rearrangement uses TRBV6-2 or TRBV6-3 and TRBJ2-7; a weak D match, TRBD1 (6 bases). Germline V CDR1 and CDR2: MNHEY, SVGEGT. This CDR3 is built from 14 residues. The CDR3 reads CASSQWTVLYGQYF. The DNA of the CDR3 is TGTGCCAGCAGTCAATGGACAGTTTTATACGGGCAGTACTTC.

The CDR3 spells CASRTTLLTGELFF. The DNA of the CDR3 is TGTGCCAGCAGGACAACTCTATTAACCGGGGAGCTGTTTTTT. The V gene is TRBV6-1, the J gene TRBJ2-2; D is unresolved. Trimming cost V 6 bases and J 5 bases, with 13 bases left between them. The CDR3 extends over 14 amino acids. Germline CDR1 reads MNHNS; CDR2 reads SASEGT.

In its sample, this clonotype was seen many times. The rearrangement links TRBV6-5 to TRBJ1-6, with D unclear. Trimming left V 1 base short and J 5 bases short, with 6 bases between. The CDR3 extends over 14 amino acids. From germline, CDR1 is MNHEY and CDR2 SVGAGI. The CDR3 region has the DNA TGTGCCAGCAGTTACTATAGGGATAATTCACCCCTCCACTTT. Protein sequence: CASSYYRDNSPLHF.

This rearrangement joins TRBV5-5 to TRBJ2-5, with TRBD1 as a possible D gene (6 bases). Germline V lookup: CDR1 SGHKS, CDR2 YYEKEE (reference sequence). The CDR3 has 16 amino acids. V lost 4 bases to trimming and J lost 7 bases, with 23 bases between them. CDR3 residues: CASSPNLQGTTGTQYF. In DNA, the CDR3 is TGTGCCAGCAGCCCCAACCTACAGGGTACGACAGGGACCCAGTACTTC. The full variable domain, rest sourced from reference TRBV5-5 and TRBJ2-5, is DAGVTQSPTHLIKTRGQQVTLRCSPISGHKSVSWYQQVLGQGPQFIFQYYEKEERGRGNFPDRFSARQFPNYSSELNVNALLLGDSALYLCASSPNLQGTTGTQYFGPGTRLLVL.

This clonotype was counted at least ten times. The V and J genes are TRBV12-3 or TRBV12-4 and TRBJ1-2, with D maybe TRBD1 (5 bases). V dropped 7 bases and J dropped 5 bases, with 14 bases sitting between them. The CDR3 is 13 residues long. The CDR3 DNA is TGTGCCAGCACCTCTCGGGGCCTATATGGCTACACCTTC. Translation gives CASTSRGLYGYTF.

V is TRBV14 and J is TRBJ2-5, with D uncertain. The closer fit of TRBJ2-1 to the DNA end suggests the J call may be wrong. Per germline, CDR1 SGHDN and CDR2 FVKESK. The CDR3 contains 13 residues. In DNA form, the CDR3 reads TGTGCCACAGCCCCGAGACTGGACAATGAGCAGTTCTTC. It encodes CATAPRLDNEQFF.

Of note for this clonotype: Possible read error: a much larger clone is one base away. The gene calls are TRBV6-1 and TRBJ2-5; D remains unclear. CDR1 is MNHNS and CDR2 is SASEGT in the germline V gene. Trimming cost V 2 bases and J 5 bases, with 12 bases left between them. The CDR3 runs 14 residues. This chain's CDR3 is CASSENPPRETQYF. The DNA for the CDR3 is TGTGCCAGCAGTGAAAACCCGCCACGGGAGACCCAGTACTTC.

This clonotype was detected only a few times. The rearrangement joins TRBV7-3 to TRBJ2-2, with D possibly TRBD2 on 5 matching bases. This CDR3 has 13 amino acids. Trimming removed 5 bases at V and 8 bases at J, with 12 bases between. Germline CDR1 is SGHTA and CDR2 is FQGTGA. CDR3 DNA sequence: TGTGCCAGCAGCCTTGAGAGGGTGGGGGAGCTGTTTTTT. It yields the protein CASSLERVGELFF.

This clonotype appeared many times. This chain uses TRBV12-3 or TRBV12-4 with TRBJ1-1; the match to TRBD1 covers 7 bases. The CDR3 is 15 amino acids. J gave up 5 bases and V 2 bases, and 8 bases lay outside the gene matches. Here the CDR3 DNA reads TGTGCCAGCAGTTTAATGACAGGGAGTGGGACTGAAGCTTTCTTT. This sequence encodes CASSLMTGSGTEAFF.

This clonotype has only a few counts. The chain joins TRBV27 to TRBJ1-4; tentatively, D is TRBD1 (5 bases). V lost 5 bases to trimming and J lost 3 bases, with 13 bases between them. Per germline, CDR1 MNHEY and CDR2 SMNVEV (reference sequence). The CDR3 has 15 amino acids. CDR3 sequence (DNA): TGTGCCAGCAGTCCGAGCAGGGTGGCTAATGAAAAACTGTTTTTT. It codes for CASSPSRVANEKLFF.

There are many counts of this clonotype. The chain joins TRBV29-1 to TRBJ1-1; D uncertain. In germline, CDR1 is SQVTM, CDR2 ANQGSEA. The V end was cut by 0 bases, the J end by 8 bases, with 13 bases between. CDR3 length: 13 amino acids. The CDR3 is CSVEEGGGNEAFF. In DNA, the CDR3 is TGCAGCGTTGAAGAAGGAGGCGGGAACGAAGCTTTCTTT. Supplemented by reference TRBV29-1 and TRBJ1-1, the full variable domain reads SAVISQKPSRDICQRGTSLTIQCQVDSQVTMMFWYRQQPGQSLTLIATANQGSEATYESGFVIDKFPISRPNLTFSTLTVSNMSPEDSSIYLCSVEEGGGNEAFFGQGTRLTVV.

This clonotype has more than one count but fewer than ten. CDR3: CASSKTGVTEAFF. CDR3 DNA: TGTGCCAGTAGTAAGACAGGGGTCACTGAAGCTTTCTTT. This chain connects TRBV7-3 to TRBJ1-1, with 8 bases matching TRBD1. Germline lookup yields CDR1 SGHTA and CDR2 FQGTGA. V lost 9 bases and J lost 4; bases outside the gene matches: 7. The CDR3 sequence is 13 residues long.

V and J are TRBV5-1 and TRBJ2-3; 7 positions agree with TRBD2. The ends lost 2 bases at V and 5 bases at J; junction bases unmatched: 11. The CDR3 length is 16 residues. Germline lookup yields CDR1 SGHRS and CDR2 YFSETQ. CDR3: CASSLPAGRGRDTQYF. Written as DNA, the CDR3 is TGCGCCAGCAGCTTACCGGCAGGGCGGGGGAGAGATACGCAGTATTTT.

V usage is TRBV6-1 and J usage is TRBJ2-7; D not resolved. The CDR3 covers 17 residues. V dropped 0 bases and J dropped 6 bases, with 21 bases sitting between them. Germline CDR1 reads MNHNS; CDR2 reads SASEGT. CDR3 sequence reads: CASSEARSGTATCEQYF. In nucleotides, the CDR3 is TGTGCCAGCAGTGAAGCGAGATCCGGAACGGCGACCTGCGAGCAGTACTTC.

Many counts were recorded for this clonotype. Here the CDR3 DNA reads TGTGCCATCAGTGAGGTCCAAGAGACCCAGTACTTC. It codes for CAISEVQETQYF. This chain connects TRBV10-3 to TRBJ2-5, with D unclear. Trimming pared 2 bases from V and 1 base from J, leaving 2 bases between. Looked up from germline, CDR1 is ENHRY and CDR2 is SYGVKD. This CDR3 comprises 12 residues.

The chain is built from TRBV6-1 and TRBJ2-5; D is uncertain. CDR3 length: 13 residues. Trimming stripped 4 bases from V and 5 bases from J, with 11 bases between. Germline loops: CDR1 MNHNS, CDR2 SASEGT. CDR3 sequence reads: CASSVVSRETQYF. DNA of the CDR3: TGTGCCAGCAGTGTAGTATCCAGGGAGACCCAGTACTTC.

This clonotype was observed a few times. The genes are TRBV11-2 and TRBJ2-7, with 8 positions matching TRBD2. Per the germline V gene, CDR1 is SGHAT and CDR2 is FQNNGV. Losses at the gene ends were 4 bases for V and 3 bases for J; bases not matched to a gene: 5. This CDR3 region has 14 residues. The CDR3 bases are TGTGCCAGCAGCTCAGGGGCGGGAGGCTACGAGCAGTACTTC. It is translated as CASSSGAGGYEQYF.

This clonotype was picked up a small number of times. CDR3 nucleotide sequence: TGTGCCAGCAGCTGGACCACAGGGGAGGGAGAGACCCAGTACTTC. Protein product: CASSWTTGEGETQYF. V and J are TRBV7-3 and TRBJ2-5; the D call may be TRBD1 or TRBD2 (7 bases each). The germline gives CDR1 SGHTA, CDR2 FQGTGA. The CDR3 runs 15 residues. The germline V and J ends were trimmed by 4 bases and 4 bases, with 16 bases remaining between them.

This clonotype was found once. The rearrangement uses TRBV20-1 and TRBJ1-2; 7 bases align to TRBD1. V lost 6 bases and J lost 3; bases outside the gene matches: 1. Germline assignment: CDR1 DFQATT and CDR2 SNEGSKA (reference sequence). The CDR3 runs to 11 residues. CDR3 in amino acids: CSAGQDYGYTF. DNA for the CDR3: TGCAGTGCCGGACAGGACTATGGCTACACCTTC.